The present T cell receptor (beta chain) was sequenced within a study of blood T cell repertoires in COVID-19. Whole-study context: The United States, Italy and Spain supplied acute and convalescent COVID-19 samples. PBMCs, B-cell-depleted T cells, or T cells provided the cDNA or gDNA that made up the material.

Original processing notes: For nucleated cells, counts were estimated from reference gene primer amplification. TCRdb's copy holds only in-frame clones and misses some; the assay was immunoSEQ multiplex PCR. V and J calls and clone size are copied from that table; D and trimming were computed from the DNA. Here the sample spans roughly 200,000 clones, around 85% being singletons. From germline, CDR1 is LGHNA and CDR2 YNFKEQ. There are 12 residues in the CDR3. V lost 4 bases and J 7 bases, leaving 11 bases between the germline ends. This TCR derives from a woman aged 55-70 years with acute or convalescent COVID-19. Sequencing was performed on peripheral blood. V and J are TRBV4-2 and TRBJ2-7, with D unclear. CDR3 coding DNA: TGTGCCAGCAGCCCTTTAGCCGGAGAGCAGTACTTC. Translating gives CASSPLAGEQYF.